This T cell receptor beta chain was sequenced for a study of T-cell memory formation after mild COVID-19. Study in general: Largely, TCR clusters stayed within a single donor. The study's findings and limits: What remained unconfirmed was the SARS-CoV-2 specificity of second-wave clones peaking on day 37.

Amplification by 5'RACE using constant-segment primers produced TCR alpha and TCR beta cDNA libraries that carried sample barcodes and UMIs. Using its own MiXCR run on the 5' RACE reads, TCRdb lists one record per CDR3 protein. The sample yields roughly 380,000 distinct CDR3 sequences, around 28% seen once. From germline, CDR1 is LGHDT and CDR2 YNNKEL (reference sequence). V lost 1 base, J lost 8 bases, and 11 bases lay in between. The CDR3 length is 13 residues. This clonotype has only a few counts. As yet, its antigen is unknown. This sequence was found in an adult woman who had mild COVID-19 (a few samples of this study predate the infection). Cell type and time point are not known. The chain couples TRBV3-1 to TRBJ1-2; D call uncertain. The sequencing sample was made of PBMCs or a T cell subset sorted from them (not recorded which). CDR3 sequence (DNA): TGTGCCAGCAGCCAAGGGACCCTAAAGGGCTACACCTTC. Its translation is CASSQGTLKGYTF. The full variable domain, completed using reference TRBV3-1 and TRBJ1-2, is DTAVSQTPKYLVTQMGNDKSIKCEQNLGHDTMYWYKQDSKKFLKIMFSYNNKELIINETVPNRFSPKSPDKAHLNLHINSLELGDSAVYFCASSQGTLKGYTFGSGTRLTVV.